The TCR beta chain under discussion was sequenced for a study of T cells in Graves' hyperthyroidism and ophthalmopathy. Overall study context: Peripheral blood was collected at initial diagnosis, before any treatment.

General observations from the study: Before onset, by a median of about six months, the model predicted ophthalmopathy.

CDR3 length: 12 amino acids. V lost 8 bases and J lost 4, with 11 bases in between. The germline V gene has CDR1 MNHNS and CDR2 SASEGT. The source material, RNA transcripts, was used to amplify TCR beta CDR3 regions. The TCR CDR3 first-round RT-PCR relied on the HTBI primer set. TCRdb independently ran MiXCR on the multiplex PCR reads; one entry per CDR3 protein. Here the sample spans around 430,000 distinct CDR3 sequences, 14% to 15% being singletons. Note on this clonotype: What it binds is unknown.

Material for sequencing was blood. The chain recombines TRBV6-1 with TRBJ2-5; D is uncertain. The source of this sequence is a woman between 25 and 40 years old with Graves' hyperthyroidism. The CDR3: CASLSGGETQYF. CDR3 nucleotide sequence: TGTGCCAGCCTTAGTGGCGGAGAGACCCAGTACTTC.